This TCR beta chain stems from a study of blood T cells in healthy people across ages. Trimming removed 5 bases from V and 9 bases from J, with 14 bases in between. The CDR3 totals 13 residues. Combining a sample-barcoded 5' primer with a J-beta primer mix, a second PCR ran for about 7 to 11 cycles. TCRdb reanalysed the 5' RACE reads using MiXCR and keeps one entry per CDR3 protein. The data show 1,300,000 or so distinct CDR3 sequences, 59% seen once. The material sequenced was blood. V is TRBV12-3 or TRBV12-4 and J is TRBJ1-5, with D perhaps matching TRBD1 (6 bases). This TCR derives from a man aged 18 to 30 in good health. The CDR3 region is CASSERTEWPQHF. In DNA form, the CDR3 reads TGTGCCAGCAGTGAACGGACAGAATGGCCCCAGCATTTT.